Many counts were recorded for the clone carrying this T cell receptor (beta chain). Fresh peripheral blood, approximately 9.1 ml, was the source of the PBMCs. The CDR3 is 14 residues long. From germline, CDR1 is SNHLY and CDR2 FYNNEI. The V gene lost 7 bases and the J gene lost 2 bases, with 11 bases spanning the gap. These data come from a study of T cells in Graves' hyperthyroidism and ophthalmopathy. Researchers amplified the TCR beta CDR3 regions from RNA transcripts. The TCR CDR3 first-round RT-PCR relied on the HTBI primer set. TCRdb fed the multiplex PCR reads into MiXCR, producing one record per CDR3 protein. The data hold roughly 700,000 distinct CDR3 sequences, with 35% observed a single time.

The rearrangement links TRBV2 to TRBJ1-4; perhaps TRBD1 as D (5 bases). The sequenced sample was blood. The sequence derives from a woman aged 40 to 50 with Graves' hyperthyroidism. The CDR3 is CASNVYRTNEKLFF. DNA for the CDR3: TGTGCCAGCAATGTATACAGGACTAATGAAAAACTGTTTTTT.